Following are 23 T cell receptor beta chains from one sample sequenced in a study of T-cell memory formation after mild COVID-19. From the 5' RACE reads, TCRdb called clonotypes with MiXCR, one entry per CDR3 protein. Among a few hundred thousand distinct CDR3 sequences listed, 8% to 9% were seen once. Sequencing was carried out using PBMCs or a T cell subset sorted from them (not recorded which). Every receptor here comes from a man aged 18 to 35 who had mild COVID-19 (a few samples of this study predate the infection). Cell type and time point are not known.

The chain links TRBV7-2 to TRBJ1-1, with a possible D match to TRBD1 (5 bases). Between the trimmed V and J ends, which lost 5 bases and 0 bases, there was a span of 13 bases. There are 15 residues in the CDR3. CDR1 and CDR2 (germline): SGHTA, FQGNSA. The CDR3 coding sequence is TGTGCCAGCAGCAACCGGGGGATAGTGAACACTGAAGCTTTCTTT. Translated, it gives CASSNRGIVNTEAFF.

This clonotype was seen ten or more times. V and J are TRBV5-1 and TRBJ2-2, with D unresolved. The V gene lost 4 bases and the J gene lost 5 bases, with 12 bases spanning the gap. The CDR3 covers 14 residues. Germline assignment: CDR1 SGHRS and CDR2 YFSETQ. The DNA for the CDR3 is TGCGCCAGCAGCGGACCGGTGGAGACCGGGGAGCTGTTTTTT. Translated, it gives CASSGPVETGELFF.

This clonotype was seen a handful of times. The chain carries TRBV12-3 or TRBV12-4 and TRBJ2-5; 7 nucleotides agree with TRBD1. This CDR3 contains 14 residues. J lost 1 base, V lost 5 bases, and 4 bases had no gene match. The CDR3 DNA reads TGTGCCAGCAGTGTCCGGGACAGCCAAGAGACCCAGTACTTC. Protein sequence: CASSVRDSQETQYF.

The V and J genes are TRBV6-5 and TRBJ2-3; D possibly corresponds to TRBD1 (6 bases). In germline, CDR1 is MNHEY, CDR2 SVGAGI. This CDR3 comprises 14 residues. V shed 0 bases and J shed 8 bases, with 12 bases lying between them. CDR3 nucleotides: TGTGCCAGCAGTTACTCCCCCCAGGGGTCTACGCAGTATTTT. Its translation is CASSYSPQGSTQYF.

As to this clonotype: The junction shows a germline mismatch at one end, possibly a read error. J is TRBJ2-5 and V is TRBV7-7, with D perhaps matching TRBD2 (6 bases). Germline-derived CDR1 and CDR2 are SSHAT and FNYEAQ (reference sequence). This CDR3 has 16 residues. CDR3 sequence: CASSLGPASDQETQYF. The CDR3 DNA reads as TGTGCTAGCAGCTTAGGCCCCGCTAGCGACCAAGAGACCCAGTACTTC.

This sequence joins TRBV20-1 and TRBJ2-5, with TRBD2 matching over 10 bases. The CDR3 covers 17 residues. In germline, CDR1 is DFQATT, CDR2 SNEGSKA (reference sequence). Trimming removed 1 base from V and 2 bases from J; junction bases left unmatched: 10. The CDR3 DNA sequence: TGCAGTGCTAGAGTTTGGGGCCTAGCGGGGGAACAAGAGACCCAGTACTTC. Its protein is CSARVWGLAGEQETQYF.

The chain is built from TRBV4-1 and TRBJ1-5; D is uncertain. The CDR3 has 14 amino acids. The ends were cut back, 1 base at V and 7 bases at J, with 11 bases in the middle. CDR1 MGHRA and CDR2 YSYEKL come from the germline V gene. CDR3: CASSQVGVGQPQHF. CDR3 nucleotides: TGCGCCAGCAGCCAAGTCGGGGTAGGACAGCCCCAGCATTTT.

This clonotype was seen at least ten times. The rearrangement joins TRBV10-3 to TRBJ1-2; TRBD1 is a possible D gene (6 bases). The length of the CDR3 is 15 residues. Germline-derived CDR1 and CDR2 are ENHRY and SYGVKD. Trimming cost V 0 bases and J 4 bases, with 12 bases left between them. The CDR3 bases are TGTGCCATCAGTGAGTCCGGGGGCGCGGGCTATGGCTACACCTTC. Its translation is CAISESGGAGYGYTF.

This clonotype occurred a few times. The chain joins TRBV13 to TRBJ2-7; no clear D gene. Trimming took off 4 bases at V and 0 bases at J, with 19 bases between the two ends. The V gene's germline CDR1 is PRHDT and CDR2 FYEKMQ (reference sequence). The CDR3 length is 17 residues. In DNA form, the CDR3 reads TGTGCCAGCAGCTCCCTCCGATTAGGAGAATCCTCCTACGAGCAGTACGTC. Translating gives CASSSLRLGESSYEQYV.

The rearrangement joins TRBV6-5 to TRBJ1-1, with TRBD1 as a possible D gene (6 bases). Per germline, CDR1 MNHEY and CDR2 SVGAGI. Trimming took 11 bases from V and 4 from J, leaving 20 bases between them. The CDR3 runs 14 residues. The CDR3 protein is CASRGGAIGTEAFF. In DNA, the CDR3 is TGTGCCTCTCGGGGGGGGGCGATCGGCACTGAAGCTTTCTTT.

In its sample, this clonotype was seen many times. The chain uses TRBV7-9 and TRBJ2-7; maybe TRBD2 (6 bases). This CDR3 has 12 residues. Germline assignment: CDR1 SEHNR and CDR2 FQNEAQ (reference sequence). V was clipped by 0 bases and J by 6 bases, with 6 bases between them. The CDR3 region is CASSLAGGEQYV. CDR3 nucleotides: TGTGCCAGCAGCTTAGCGGGAGGCGAGCAGTACGTC.

This clonotype was found many times. The chain recombines TRBV7-2 with TRBJ1-4; D ambiguous. In germline, CDR1 is SGHTA, CDR2 FQGNSA. This CDR3 region has 12 residues. The germline V and J ends were trimmed by 2 bases and 8 bases, with 6 bases remaining between them. The CDR3 here is CASSLNQEKLFF. CDR3 DNA sequence: TGTGCCAGCAGCTTAAATCAGGAAAAACTGTTTTTT.

In its sample, this clonotype was seen a few times. J is TRBJ2-1 and V is TRBV20-1; D ambiguous. The CDR3 is made up of 14 amino acids. Germline V gene sequence: CDR1 DFQATT, CDR2 SNEGSKA (reference sequence). V was clipped by 5 bases and J by 12 bases, with 23 bases between them. The CDR3 protein is CSAGPSGSPSGQFF. CDR3 sequence (DNA): TGCAGTGCTGGCCCCTCCGGGTCCCCGTCCGGGCAGTTCTTC.

This clonotype appeared many times. The V gene is TRBV2, the J gene TRBJ2-2; 7 bases line up with TRBD1. There are 16 residues in the CDR3. V dropped 6 bases and J dropped 0; count of bases not matched to a gene: 7. Germline CDR1 SNHLY, CDR2 FYNNEI. The CDR3 loop reads CASSRQGPTNTGELFF. CDR3 sequence (DNA): TGTGCCAGCAGCAGACAGGGACCTACGAACACCGGGGAGCTGTTTTTT.

The rearrangement uses TRBV6-2 or TRBV6-3 and TRBJ1-5; D uncertain. Trimming pared 7 bases from V and 1 base from J, leaving 14 bases between. The CDR3 covers 15 residues. CDR1 and CDR2 (germline): MNHEY, SVGEGT. The CDR3 reads CASTKGGLSNQPQHF. CDR3 bases: TGTGCCAGCACCAAAGGAGGTTTGAGCAATCAGCCCCAGCATTTT.

This chain links TRBV24-1 with TRBJ2-1; possibly TRBD1 or TRBD2 for D (7 bases each). The V end was cut by 7 bases, the J end by 5 bases, with 17 bases between. Germline V gene sequence: CDR1 KGHDR, CDR2 SFDVKD. The CDR3 runs to 15 residues. Here the CDR3 reads CATRGTAGQHNEQFF. In DNA form, the CDR3 reads TGTGCCACCAGAGGGACAGCGGGGCAGCACAATGAGCAGTTCTTC.

The rearrangement links TRBV6-5 to TRBJ2-3; no clear D gene. The V end was cut by 0 bases, the J end by 4 bases, with 5 bases between. Germline assignment: CDR1 MNHEY and CDR2 SVGAGI. This CDR3 spans 13 amino acids. The CDR3 protein is CASSYSTADTQYF. CDR3 bases: TGTGCCAGCAGTTACTCAACCGCAGATACGCAGTATTTT.

The chain uses TRBV18 and TRBJ1-2; D may be TRBD1 (5 bases). CDR3 size: 15 residues. V gave up 2 bases and J gave up 8 bases, with 18 bases separating them. Germline V gene lookup returns CDR1 KGHSH and CDR2 LQKENI. The CDR3 loop reads CASSPFPGPSGGYTF. DNA of the CDR3: TGTGCCAGCTCACCATTTCCAGGTCCTTCAGGGGGCTACACCTTC.

The chain couples TRBV19 to TRBJ1-4; D might be TRBD1 (5 bases). Germline loops: CDR1 LNHDA, CDR2 SQIVND (reference sequence). The CDR3 is made up of 17 amino acids. V gave up 9 bases and J gave up 7 bases, with 27 bases separating them. The CDR3 DNA reads as TGTGCCAGCAAAAACCGGGACGGCCGCCCTTCTTCTGAAAAACTGTTTTTT. This codes for CASKNRDGRPSSEKLFF.

J is TRBJ2-4 and V is TRBV5-6; tentatively, D is TRBD1 (5 bases). Trimming took off 4 bases at V and 2 bases at J, with 16 bases between the two ends. CDR1 and CDR2 (germline): SGHDT, YYEEEE. CDR3 length: 16 amino acids. CDR3 residues: CASSLTAPRTKNIQYF. The DNA for the CDR3 is TGTGCCAGCAGCCTGACAGCCCCAAGGACCAAAAACATTCAGTACTTC. Looking up the rest from reference TRBV5-6 and TRBJ2-4 gives the full variable domain: DAGVTQSPTHLIKTRGQQVTLRCSPKSGHDTVSWYQQALGQGPQFIFQYYEEEERQRGNFPDRFSGHQFPNYSSELNVNALLLGDSALYLCASSLTAPRTKNIQYFGAGTRLSVL.

This clonotype was seen a few times. This chain uses TRBV9 with TRBJ1-2, with D tentatively TRBD1 (6 bases). Trimming removed 4 bases at V and 3 bases at J, with 16 bases between. The CDR3 is made up of 15 amino acids. Germline V CDR1 and CDR2: SGDLS, YYNGEE. The CDR3 protein is CASSLTGGQDYGYTF. The DNA of the CDR3 is TGTGCCAGCAGCCTCACGGGGGGCCAGGACTATGGCTACACCTTC.

This chain joins TRBV7-2 and TRBJ2-3, with D perhaps matching TRBD2 (5 bases). Germline V gene lookup returns CDR1 SGHTA and CDR2 FQGNSA. V lost 5 bases and J lost 4, with 10 bases in between. The CDR3 length is 13 residues. The CDR3 is CASSTSSPDTQYF. The CDR3 DNA reads TGTGCCAGCAGCACCTCTAGCCCAGATACGCAGTATTTT.

This clonotype occurred a few times. The chain recombines TRBV7-3 with TRBJ2-5; D perhaps matches TRBD1 (6 bases). Trimming removed 5 bases at V and 2 bases at J, with 12 bases between. Germline loops: CDR1 SGHTA, CDR2 FQGTGA. This CDR3 spans 14 amino acids. The CDR3 bases are TGTGCCAGCAGCACGACAGGCGGGCAAGAGACCCAGTACTTC. Its translation is CASSTTGGQETQYF.